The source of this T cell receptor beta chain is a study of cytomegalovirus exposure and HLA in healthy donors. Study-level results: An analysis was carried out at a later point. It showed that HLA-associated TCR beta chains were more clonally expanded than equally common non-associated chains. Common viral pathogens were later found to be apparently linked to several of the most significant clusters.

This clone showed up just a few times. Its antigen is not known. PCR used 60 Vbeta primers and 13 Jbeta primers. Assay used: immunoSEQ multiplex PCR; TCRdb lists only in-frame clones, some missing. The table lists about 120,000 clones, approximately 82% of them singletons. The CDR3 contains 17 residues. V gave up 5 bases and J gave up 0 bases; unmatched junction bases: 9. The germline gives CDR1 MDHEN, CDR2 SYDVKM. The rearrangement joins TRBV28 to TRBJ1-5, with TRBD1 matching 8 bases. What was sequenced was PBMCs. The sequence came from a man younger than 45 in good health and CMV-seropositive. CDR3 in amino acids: CASSLTWTGYSNQPQHF. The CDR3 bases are TGTGCCAGCAGTCTCACCTGGACAGGGTATAGCAATCAGCCCCAGCATTTT.